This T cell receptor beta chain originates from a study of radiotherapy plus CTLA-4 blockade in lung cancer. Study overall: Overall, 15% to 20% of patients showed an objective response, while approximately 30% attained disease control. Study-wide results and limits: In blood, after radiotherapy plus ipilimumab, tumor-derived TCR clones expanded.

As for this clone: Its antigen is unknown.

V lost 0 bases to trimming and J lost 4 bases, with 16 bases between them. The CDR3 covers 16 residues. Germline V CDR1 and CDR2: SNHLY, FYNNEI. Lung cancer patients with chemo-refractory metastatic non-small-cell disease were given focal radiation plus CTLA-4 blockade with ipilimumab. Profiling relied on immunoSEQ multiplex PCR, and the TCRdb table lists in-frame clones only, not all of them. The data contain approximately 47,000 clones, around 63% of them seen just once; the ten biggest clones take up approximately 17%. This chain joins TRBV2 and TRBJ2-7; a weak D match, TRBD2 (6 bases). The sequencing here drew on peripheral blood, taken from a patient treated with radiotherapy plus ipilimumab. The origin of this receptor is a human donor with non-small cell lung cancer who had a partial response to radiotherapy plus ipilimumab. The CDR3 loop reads CASSEAGSGRTYEQYF. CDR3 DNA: TGTGCCAGCAGTGAAGCGGGGTCAGGGAGGACATACGAGCAGTACTTC. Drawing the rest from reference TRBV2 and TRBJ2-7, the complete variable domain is EPEVTQTPSHQVTQMGQEVILRCVPISNHLYFYWYRQILGQKVEFLVSFYNNEISEKSEIFDDQFSVERPDGSNFTLKIRSTKLEDSAMYFCASSEAGSGRTYEQYFGPGTRLTVT.